This TCR beta chain was sequenced in a study of cytomegalovirus exposure and HLA in healthy donors. Study information: Roughly 179 million T cells yielded 100 million or so unique TCR beta sequences, as an earlier analysis found.

PCR was performed using 60 Vbeta and 13 Jbeta primers. Measured with immunoSEQ multiplex PCR; TCRdb has only the in-frame clones, and not every one. The sample consists of tens of thousands of clones, roughly 78% of them appearing once. Deletions cut 4 bases from V and 2 bases from J, with 9 bases between. Germline V lookup: CDR1 SGHDN, CDR2 FVKESK. CDR3 length: 13 amino acids. The receptor's source is a young man in good health and CMV-seronegative. This chain uses TRBV14 with TRBJ2-7; the D gene is possibly TRBD2 (6 bases). The sample comprised PBMCs. The CDR3 DNA reads as TGTGCCAGCAGCCGGCGGGATACCTACGAGCAGTACTTC. Encoded protein: CASSRRDTYEQYF.